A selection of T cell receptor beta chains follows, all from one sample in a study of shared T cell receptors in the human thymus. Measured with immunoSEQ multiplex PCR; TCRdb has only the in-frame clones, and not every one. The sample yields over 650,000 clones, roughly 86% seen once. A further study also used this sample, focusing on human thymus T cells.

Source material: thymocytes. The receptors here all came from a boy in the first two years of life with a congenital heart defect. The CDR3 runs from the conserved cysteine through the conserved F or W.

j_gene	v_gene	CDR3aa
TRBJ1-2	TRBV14	CASSQETGGEGYTF
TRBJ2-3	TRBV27	CASSSPGLVFPDTQYF
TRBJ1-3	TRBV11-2	CASSLDPQGGHSGNTIYF
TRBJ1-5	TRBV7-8	CASSSLDRQPQHF
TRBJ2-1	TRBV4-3	CASSHGDRGHNEQFF
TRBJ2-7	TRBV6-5	CASRTSGSREQYF
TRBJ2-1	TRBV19	CASSIVRRGSNEQFF
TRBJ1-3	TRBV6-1	CASSEFWGGPGNTIYF
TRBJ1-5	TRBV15	CATSRDRGDRVLRQPQHF
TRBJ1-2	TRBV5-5	CASSLGQDQAGYTF
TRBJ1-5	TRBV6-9	CASSWTGSNQPQHF
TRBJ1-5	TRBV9	CASSVTENQPQHF
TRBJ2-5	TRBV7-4	CASSLGGFEETQYF
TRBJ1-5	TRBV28	CASRPNLTGNQPQHF
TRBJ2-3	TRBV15	CATSRVAQPTGTGEGDTQYF
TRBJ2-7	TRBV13	CASSLRNQTGPGPDTLYEQYF
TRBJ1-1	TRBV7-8	CATKQQGVNTEAFF
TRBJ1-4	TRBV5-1	CASTTAPNEKLFF
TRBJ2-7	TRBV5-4	CASHTPGGVAYEQYF
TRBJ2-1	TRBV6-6	CASSYSSLPGGGFFF
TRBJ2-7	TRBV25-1	CASSESDSRLAYYEQYF
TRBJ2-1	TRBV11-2	CASGTNEQFF
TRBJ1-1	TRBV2	CASIMTGGKMNTEAFF
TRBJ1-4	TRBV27	CASSLDSTNEKLFF
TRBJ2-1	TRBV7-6	CASSSQGTNSYNEQFF
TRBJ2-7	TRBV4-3	CASSPRISGRFNEQYF
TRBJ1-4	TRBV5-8	CASRDRGGTNEKLFF
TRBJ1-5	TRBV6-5	CASSYSRAANQPQHF
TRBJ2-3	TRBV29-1	CSHPHGHRTDTQYF
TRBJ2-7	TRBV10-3	CAMGLSDRVREQYF
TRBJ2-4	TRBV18	CASSLSGTDLEAKNIQYF
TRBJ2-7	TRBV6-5	CASSYSGTGPYEQYF
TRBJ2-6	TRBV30	CAWSVPLIGGTGANVLTF
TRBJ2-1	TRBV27	CASSPRRGRTSYNEQFF
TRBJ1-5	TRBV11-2	CASSFGPNQPQHF
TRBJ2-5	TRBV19	CASSIDPDRQETQYF
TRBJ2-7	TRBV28	CASSRLRRTSGSSYEQYF
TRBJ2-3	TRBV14	CASSQERRATSDTQYF
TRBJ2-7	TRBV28	CASSLGQSYEQYF
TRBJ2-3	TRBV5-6	CASSLALGLAEGWTDTQYF
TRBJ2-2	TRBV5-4	CASSPGGTGELFF
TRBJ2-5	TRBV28	CASSPRGGSGETQYF
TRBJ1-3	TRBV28	CASSHRDISGNTIYF
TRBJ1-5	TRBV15	CATSRAPGQNNQPQHF
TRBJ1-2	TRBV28	CASGQERYGYTF
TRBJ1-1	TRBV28	CASSLGQRGMVNTEAFF
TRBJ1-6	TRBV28	CAIKPHQTDEDSPLHF
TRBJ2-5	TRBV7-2	CASSLTQGTQPLYF